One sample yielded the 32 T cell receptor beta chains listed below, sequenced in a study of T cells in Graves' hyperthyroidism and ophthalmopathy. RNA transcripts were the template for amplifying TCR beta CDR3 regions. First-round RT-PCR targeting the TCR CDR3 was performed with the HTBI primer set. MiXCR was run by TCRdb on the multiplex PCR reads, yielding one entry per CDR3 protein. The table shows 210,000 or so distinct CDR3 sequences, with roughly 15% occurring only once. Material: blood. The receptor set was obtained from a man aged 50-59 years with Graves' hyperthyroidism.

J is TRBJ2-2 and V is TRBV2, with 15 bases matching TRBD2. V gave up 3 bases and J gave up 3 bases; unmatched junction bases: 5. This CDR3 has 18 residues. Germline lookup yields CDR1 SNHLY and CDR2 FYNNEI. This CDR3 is CASSDGLAGGPDTGELFF. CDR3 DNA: TGTGCCAGCAGTGACGGACTAGCGGGAGGGCCAGACACCGGGGAGCTGTTTTTT.

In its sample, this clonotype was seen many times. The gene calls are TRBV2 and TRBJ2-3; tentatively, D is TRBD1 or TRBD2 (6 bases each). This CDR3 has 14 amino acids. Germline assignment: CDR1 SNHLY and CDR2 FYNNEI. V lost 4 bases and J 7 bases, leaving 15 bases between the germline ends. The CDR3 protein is CASSAATGRNTQYF. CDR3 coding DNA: TGTGCCAGCAGTGCCGCCACAGGGAGGAATACGCAGTATTTT. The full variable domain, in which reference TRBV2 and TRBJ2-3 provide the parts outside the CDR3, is EPEVTQTPSHQVTQMGQEVILRCVPISNHLYFYWYRQILGQKVEFLVSFYNNEISEKSEIFDDQFSVERPDGSNFTLKIRSTKLEDSAMYFCASSAATGRNTQYFGPGTRLTVL.

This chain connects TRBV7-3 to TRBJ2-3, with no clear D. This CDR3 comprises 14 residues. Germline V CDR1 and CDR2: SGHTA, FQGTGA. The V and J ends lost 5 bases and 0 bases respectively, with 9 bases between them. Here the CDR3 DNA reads TGTGCCAGCAGCCTCCGGGCTAGCACAGATACGCAGTATTTT. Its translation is CASSLRASTDTQYF.

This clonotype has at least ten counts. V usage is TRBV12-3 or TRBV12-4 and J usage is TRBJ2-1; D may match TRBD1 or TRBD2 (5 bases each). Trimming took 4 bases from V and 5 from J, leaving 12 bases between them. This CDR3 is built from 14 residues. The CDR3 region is CASSSGRGHNEQFF. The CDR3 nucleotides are TGTGCCAGCAGTTCGGGACGGGGTCACAATGAGCAGTTCTTC.

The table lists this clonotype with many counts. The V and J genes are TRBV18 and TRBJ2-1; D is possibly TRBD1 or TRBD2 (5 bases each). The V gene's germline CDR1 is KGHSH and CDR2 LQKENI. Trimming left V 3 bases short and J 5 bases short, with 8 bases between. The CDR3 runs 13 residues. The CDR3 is CASSPGVDNEQFF. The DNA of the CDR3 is TGTGCCAGCTCACCGGGGGTAGACAATGAGCAGTTCTTC.

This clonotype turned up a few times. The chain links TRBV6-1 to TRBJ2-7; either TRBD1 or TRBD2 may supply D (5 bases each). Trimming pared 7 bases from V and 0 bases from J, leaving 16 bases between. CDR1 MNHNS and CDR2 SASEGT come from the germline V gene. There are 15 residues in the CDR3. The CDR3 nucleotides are TGTGCCAGCAAACCCAGGGAGACTTTCTCCTACGAGCAGTACTTC. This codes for CASKPRETFSYEQYF.

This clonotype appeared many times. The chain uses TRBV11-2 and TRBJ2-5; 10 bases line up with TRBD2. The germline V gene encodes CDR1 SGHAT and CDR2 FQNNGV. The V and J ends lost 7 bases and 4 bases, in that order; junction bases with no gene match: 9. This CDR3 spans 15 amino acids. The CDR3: CASMRGSGRSETQYF. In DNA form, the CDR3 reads TGTGCCAGCATGAGGGGTAGCGGGAGGTCAGAGACCCAGTACTTC.

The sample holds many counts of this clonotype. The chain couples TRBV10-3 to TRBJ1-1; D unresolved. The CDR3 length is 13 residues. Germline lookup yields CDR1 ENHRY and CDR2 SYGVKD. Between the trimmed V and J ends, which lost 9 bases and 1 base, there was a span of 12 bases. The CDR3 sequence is CAIGILQNTEAFF. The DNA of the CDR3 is TGTGCCATAGGTATATTACAGAACACTGAAGCTTTCTTT.

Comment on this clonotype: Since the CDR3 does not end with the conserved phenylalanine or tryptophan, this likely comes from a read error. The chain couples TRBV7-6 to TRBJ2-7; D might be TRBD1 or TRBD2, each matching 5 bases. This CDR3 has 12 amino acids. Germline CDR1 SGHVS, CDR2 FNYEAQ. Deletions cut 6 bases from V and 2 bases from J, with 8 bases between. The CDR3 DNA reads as TGTGCCAGCAGTCCGGGACCCTACGAGCAGTACCTC. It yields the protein CASSPGPYEQYL.

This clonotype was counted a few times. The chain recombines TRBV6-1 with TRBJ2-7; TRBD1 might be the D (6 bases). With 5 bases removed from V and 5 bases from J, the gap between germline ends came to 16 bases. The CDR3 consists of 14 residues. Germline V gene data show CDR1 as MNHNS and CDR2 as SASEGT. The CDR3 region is CASSPDRTQNEQYF. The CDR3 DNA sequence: TGTGCCAGCAGTCCAGACAGGACCCAAAACGAGCAGTACTTC.

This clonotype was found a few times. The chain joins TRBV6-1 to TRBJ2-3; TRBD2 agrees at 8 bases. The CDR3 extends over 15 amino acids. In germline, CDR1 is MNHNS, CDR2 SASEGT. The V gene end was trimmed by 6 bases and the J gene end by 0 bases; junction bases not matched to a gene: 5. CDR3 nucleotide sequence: TGTGCCAGCAGCGTAGCGGGGTCTAGCACAGATACGCAGTATTTT. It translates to CASSVAGSSTDTQYF.

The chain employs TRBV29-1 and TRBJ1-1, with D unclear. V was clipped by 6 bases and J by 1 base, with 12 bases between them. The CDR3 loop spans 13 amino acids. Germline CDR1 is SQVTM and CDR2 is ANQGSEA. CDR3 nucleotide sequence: TGCAGCGTCGCCCCCTCAGGGAACACTGAAGCTTTCTTT. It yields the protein CSVAPSGNTEAFF.

CDR3: CTLDEQYF. The CDR3, as DNA: TGCACCCTAGACGAGCAGTACTTC. The chain uses TRBV29-1 and TRBJ2-7; D uncertain. CDR1 and CDR2 from the germline V gene are SQVTM and ANQGSEA. The CDR3 has 8 amino acids.

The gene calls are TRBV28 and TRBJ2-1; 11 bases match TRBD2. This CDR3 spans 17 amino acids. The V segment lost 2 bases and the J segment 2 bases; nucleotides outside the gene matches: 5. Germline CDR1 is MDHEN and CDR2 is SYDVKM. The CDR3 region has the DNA TGTGCCAGCAGTTTAAATTCGGGACTAGCGGCCTACAATGAGCAGTTCTTC. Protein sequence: CASSLNSGLAAYNEQFF.

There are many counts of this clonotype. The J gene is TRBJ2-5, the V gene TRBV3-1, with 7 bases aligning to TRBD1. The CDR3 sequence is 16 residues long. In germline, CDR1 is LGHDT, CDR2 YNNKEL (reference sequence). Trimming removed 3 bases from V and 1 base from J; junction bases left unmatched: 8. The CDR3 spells CASSHRRQGIQETQYF. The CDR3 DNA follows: TGTGCCAGCAGCCACCGACGACAGGGAATCCAAGAGACCCAGTACTTC.

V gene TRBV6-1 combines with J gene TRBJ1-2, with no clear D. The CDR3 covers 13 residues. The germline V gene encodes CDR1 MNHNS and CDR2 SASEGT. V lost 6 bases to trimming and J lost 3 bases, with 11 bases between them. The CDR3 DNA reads TGTGCCAGCAGACCAGGCGATTACTATGGCTACACCTTC. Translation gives CASRPGDYYGYTF.

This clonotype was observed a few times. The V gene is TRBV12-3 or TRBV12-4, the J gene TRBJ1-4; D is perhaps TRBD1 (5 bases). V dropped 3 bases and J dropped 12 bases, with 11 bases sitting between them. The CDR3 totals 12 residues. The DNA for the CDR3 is TGTGCCAGCAGTTTCGGGGTGGGGGAACTGTTTTTT. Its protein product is CASSFGVGELFF.

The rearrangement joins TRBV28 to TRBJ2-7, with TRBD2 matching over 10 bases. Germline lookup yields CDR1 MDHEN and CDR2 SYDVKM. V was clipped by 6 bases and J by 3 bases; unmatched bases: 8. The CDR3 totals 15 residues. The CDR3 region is CASSPLSGRFYEQYF. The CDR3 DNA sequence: TGTGCCAGCAGCCCGCTTAGCGGGAGGTTCTACGAGCAGTACTTC. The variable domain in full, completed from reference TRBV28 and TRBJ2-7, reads DVKVTQSSRYLVKRTGEKVFLECVQDMDHENMFWYRQDPGLGLRLIYFSYDVKMKEKGDIPEGYSVSREKKERFSLILESASTNQTSMYLCASSPLSGRFYEQYFGPGTRLTVT.

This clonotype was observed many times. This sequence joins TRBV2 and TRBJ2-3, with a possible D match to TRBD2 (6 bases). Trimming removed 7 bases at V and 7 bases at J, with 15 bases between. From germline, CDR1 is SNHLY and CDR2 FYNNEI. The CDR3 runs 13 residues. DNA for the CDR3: TGTGCCAGCATCCGGGAGAGTGGTTATACGCAGTATTTT. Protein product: CASIRESGYTQYF.

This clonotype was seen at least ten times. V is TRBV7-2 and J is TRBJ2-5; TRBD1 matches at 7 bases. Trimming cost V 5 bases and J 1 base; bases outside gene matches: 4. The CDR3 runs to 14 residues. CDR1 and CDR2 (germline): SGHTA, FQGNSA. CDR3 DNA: TGTGCCAGCAGCAAGAGACAGGGCCAAGAGACCCAGTACTTC. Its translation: CASSKRQGQETQYF.

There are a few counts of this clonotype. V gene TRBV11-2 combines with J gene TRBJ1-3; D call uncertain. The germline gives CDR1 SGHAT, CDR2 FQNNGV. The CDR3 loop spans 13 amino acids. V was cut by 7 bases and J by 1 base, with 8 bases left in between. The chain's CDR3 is CASKIVSGNTIYF. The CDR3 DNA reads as TGTGCCAGCAAGATAGTATCTGGAAACACCATATATTTT.

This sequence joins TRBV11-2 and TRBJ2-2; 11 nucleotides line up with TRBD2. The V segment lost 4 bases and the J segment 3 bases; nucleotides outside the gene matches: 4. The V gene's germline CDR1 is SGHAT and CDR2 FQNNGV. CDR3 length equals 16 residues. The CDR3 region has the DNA TGTGCCAGCAGCTCACTAGCGGGGGTTGACACCGGGGAGCTGTTTTTT. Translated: CASSSLAGVDTGELFF.

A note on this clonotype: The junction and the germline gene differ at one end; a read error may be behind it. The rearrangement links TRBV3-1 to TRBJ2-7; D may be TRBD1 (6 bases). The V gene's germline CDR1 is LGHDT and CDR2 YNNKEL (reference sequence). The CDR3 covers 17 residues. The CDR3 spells CASSQIIGRGRSYGQYF. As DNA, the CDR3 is TGTGCCAGCAGCCAAATAATTGGAAGGGGGAGATCCTACGGGCAGTACTTC.

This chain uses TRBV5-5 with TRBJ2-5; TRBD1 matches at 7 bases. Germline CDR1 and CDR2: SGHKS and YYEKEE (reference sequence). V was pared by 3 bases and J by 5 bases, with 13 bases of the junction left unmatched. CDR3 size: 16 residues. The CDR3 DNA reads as TGTGCCAGCAGCTCCAGACAGGGTCGATCCATCGAGACCCAGTACTTC. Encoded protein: CASSSRQGRSIETQYF.

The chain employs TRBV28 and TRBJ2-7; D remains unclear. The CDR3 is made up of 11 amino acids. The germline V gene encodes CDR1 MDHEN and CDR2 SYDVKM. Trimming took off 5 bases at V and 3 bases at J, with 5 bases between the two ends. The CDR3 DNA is TGTGCCAGCAGTGACCTCTACGAGCAGTACTTC. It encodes CASSDLYEQYF.

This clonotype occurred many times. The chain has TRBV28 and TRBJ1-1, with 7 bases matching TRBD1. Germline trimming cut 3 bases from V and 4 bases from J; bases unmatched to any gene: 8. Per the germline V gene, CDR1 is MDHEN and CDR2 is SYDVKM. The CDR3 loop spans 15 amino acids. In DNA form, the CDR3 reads TGTGCCAGCAGTTTGACAGGGTTGGTTCTCACTGAAGCTTTCTTT. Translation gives CASSLTGLVLTEAFF.

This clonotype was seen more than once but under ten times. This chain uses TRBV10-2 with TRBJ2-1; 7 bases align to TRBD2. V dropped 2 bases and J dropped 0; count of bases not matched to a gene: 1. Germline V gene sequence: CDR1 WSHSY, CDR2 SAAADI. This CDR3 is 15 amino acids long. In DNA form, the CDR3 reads TGCGCCAGCAGTGAGACGGGGGGCTCCTACAATGAGCAGTTCTTC. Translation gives CASSETGGSYNEQFF.

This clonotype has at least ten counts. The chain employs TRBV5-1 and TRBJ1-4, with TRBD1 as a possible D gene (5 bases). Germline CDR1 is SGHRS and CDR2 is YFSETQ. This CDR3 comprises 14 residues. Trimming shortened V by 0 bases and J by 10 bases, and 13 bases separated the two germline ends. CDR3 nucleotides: TGCGCCAGCAGCTTGGCAGGGTACGGTGGAAAACTGTTTTTT. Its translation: CASSLAGYGGKLFF.

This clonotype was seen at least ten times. The CDR3 DNA reads as TGTGCCAGCAGCTCGCAGGGGCAGGGACTAGCGGGAGAGCAGTTCTTC. Residues: CASSSQGQGLAGEQFF. The chain carries TRBV7-2 and TRBJ2-1; 13 bases line up with TRBD2. Trimming removed 4 bases from V and 10 bases from J; junction bases left unmatched: 10. Germline values: CDR1 SGHTA, CDR2 FQGNSA. This CDR3 spans 16 amino acids.

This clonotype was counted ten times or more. The DNA of the CDR3 is TGTGCCAGCAGCTCGACCCGATGGTCTGGGGCCAACGTCCTGACTTTC. Its protein product is CASSSTRWSGANVLTF. The chain is built from TRBV7-9 and TRBJ2-6; the D is unclear. CDR3 size: 16 residues. Deletions cut 4 bases from V and 1 base from J, with 11 bases between. Germline lookup yields CDR1 SEHNR and CDR2 FQNEAQ (reference sequence).

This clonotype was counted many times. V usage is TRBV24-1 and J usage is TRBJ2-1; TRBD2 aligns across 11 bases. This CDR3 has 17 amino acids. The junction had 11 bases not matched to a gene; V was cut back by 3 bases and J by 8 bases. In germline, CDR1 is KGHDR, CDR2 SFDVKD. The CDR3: CATSDAATSGSVDEQFF. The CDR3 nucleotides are TGTGCCACCAGTGATGCGGCTACTAGCGGGAGTGTCGATGAGCAGTTCTTC.

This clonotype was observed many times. The CDR3 reads CASRGLLDSPLHF. CDR3 nucleotide sequence: TGTGCCAGCAGGGGGCTGTTGGATTCACCCCTCCACTTT. V and J are TRBV2 and TRBJ1-6, with D perhaps TRBD1 (5 bases). The CDR3 contains 13 residues. V dropped 6 bases and J dropped 8 bases, with 11 bases sitting between them. Germline V lookup: CDR1 SNHLY, CDR2 FYNNEI.